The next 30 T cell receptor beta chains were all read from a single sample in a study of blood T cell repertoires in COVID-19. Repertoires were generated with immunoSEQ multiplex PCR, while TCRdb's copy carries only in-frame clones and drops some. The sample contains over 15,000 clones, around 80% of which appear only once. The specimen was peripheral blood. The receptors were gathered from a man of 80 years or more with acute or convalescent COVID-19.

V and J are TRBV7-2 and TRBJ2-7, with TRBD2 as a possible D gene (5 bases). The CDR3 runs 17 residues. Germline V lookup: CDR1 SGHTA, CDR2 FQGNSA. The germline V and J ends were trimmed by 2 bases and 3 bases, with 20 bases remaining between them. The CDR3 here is CASSLRGDGDYFYEQYF. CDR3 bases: TGTGCCAGCAGCTTACGAGGTGACGGAGACTATTTCTACGAGCAGTACTTC.

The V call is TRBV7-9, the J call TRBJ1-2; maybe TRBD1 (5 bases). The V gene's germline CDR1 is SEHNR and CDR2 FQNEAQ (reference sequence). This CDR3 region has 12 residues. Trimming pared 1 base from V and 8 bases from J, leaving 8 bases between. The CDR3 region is CASSLERGGYTF. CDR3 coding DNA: TGTGCCAGCAGCTTAGAGCGGGGGGGCTACACCTTC.

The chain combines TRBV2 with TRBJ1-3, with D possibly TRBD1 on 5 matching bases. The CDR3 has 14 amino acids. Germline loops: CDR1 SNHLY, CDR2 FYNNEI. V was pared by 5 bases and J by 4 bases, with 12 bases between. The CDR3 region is CASSLQGGGNTIYF. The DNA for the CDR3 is TGTGCCAGCAGTCTCCAGGGTGGCGGAAACACCATATATTTT.

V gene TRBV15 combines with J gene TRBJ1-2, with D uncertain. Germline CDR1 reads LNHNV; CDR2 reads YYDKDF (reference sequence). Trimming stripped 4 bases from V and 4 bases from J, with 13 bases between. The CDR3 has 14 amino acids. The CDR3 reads CATSTRVTGYGYTF. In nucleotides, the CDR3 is TGTGCCACCAGCACACGGGTAACTGGCTATGGCTACACCTTC.

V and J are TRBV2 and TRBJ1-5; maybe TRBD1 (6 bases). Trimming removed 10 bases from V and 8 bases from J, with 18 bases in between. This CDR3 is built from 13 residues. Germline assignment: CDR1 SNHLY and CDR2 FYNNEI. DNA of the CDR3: TGTGCCACCTTCCGGGACCCAGGGGAGCCCCAGCATTTT. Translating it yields CATFRDPGEPQHF.

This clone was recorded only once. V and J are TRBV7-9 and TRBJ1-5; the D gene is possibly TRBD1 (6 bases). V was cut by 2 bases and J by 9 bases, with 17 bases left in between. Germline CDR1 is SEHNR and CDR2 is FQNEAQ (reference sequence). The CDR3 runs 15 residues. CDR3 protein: CASSLNGQPVGPQHF. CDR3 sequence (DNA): TGTGCCAGCAGCTTAAACGGACAGCCCGTGGGGCCCCAGCATTTT. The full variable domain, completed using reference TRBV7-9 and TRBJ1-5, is DTGVSQNPRHKITKRGQNVTFRCDPISEHNRLYWYRQTLGQGPEFLTYFQNEAQLEKSRLLSDRFSAERPKGSFSTLEIQRTEQGDSAMYLCASSLNGQPVGPQHFGDGTRLSIL.

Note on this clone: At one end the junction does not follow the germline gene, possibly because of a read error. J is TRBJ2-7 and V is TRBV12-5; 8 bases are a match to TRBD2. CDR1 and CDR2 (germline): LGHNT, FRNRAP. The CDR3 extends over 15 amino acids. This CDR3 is CARGLGDGRGYEQYF. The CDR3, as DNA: TGTGCTAGGGGTTTGGGGGACGGGAGGGGGTACGAGCAGTACTTC.

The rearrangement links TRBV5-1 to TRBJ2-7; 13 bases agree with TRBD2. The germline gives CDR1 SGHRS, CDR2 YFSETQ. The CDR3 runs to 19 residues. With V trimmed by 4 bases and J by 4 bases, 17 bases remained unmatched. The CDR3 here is CASSEPRLAGGLSVYEQYF. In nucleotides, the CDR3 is TGCGCCAGCAGCGAACCCCGACTAGCGGGGGGCCTCTCCGTATACGAGCAGTACTTC.

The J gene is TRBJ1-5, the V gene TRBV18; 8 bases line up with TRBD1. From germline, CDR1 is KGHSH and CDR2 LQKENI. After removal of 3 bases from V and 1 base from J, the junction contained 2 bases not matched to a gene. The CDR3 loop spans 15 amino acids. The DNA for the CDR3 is TGTGCCAGCTCACCTGACAGGGGAAGCAATCAGCCCCAGCATTTT. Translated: CASSPDRGSNQPQHF.

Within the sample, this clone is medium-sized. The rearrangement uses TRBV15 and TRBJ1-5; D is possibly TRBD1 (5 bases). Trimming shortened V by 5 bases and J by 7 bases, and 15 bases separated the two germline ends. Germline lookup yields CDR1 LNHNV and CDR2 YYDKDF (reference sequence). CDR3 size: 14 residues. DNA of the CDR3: TGTGCCACCAGCCCGCGGACAACTGGGCAGCCCCAGCATTTT. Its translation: CATSPRTTGQPQHF.

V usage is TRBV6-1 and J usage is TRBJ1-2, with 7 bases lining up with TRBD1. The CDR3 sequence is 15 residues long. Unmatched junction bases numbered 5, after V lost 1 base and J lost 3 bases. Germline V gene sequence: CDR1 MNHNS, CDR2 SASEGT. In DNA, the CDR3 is TGTGCCAGCAGTGAAGTGGAAGGGGGCTACTATGGCTACACCTTC. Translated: CASSEVEGGYYGYTF.

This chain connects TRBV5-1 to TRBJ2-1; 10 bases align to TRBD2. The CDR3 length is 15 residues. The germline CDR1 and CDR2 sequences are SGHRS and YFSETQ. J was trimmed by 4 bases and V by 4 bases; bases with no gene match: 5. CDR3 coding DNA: TGCGCCAGCAGCGGGCTAGCGGGGGCGTACAATGAGCAGTTCTTC. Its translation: CASSGLAGAYNEQFF. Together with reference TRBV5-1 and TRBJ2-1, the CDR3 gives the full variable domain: KAGVTQTPRYLIKTRGQQVTLSCSPISGHRSVSWYQQTPGQGLQFLFEYFSETQRNKGNFPGRFSGRQFSNSRSEMNVSTLELGDSALYLCASSGLAGAYNEQFFGPGTRLTVL.

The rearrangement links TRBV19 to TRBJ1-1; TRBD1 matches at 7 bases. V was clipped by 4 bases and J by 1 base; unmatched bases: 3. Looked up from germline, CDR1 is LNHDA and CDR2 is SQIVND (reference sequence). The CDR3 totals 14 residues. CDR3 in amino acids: CASSTWTGNTEAFF. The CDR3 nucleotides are TGTGCCAGTAGTACATGGACAGGGAACACTGAAGCTTTCTTT.

Written as DNA, the CDR3 is TGTGCCAGCAGTTTTTCTGGGCCAGATACGCAGTATTTT. This translates into CASSFSGPDTQYF. J is TRBJ2-3 and V is TRBV12-3 or TRBV12-4; no reliable D call. Trimming shortened V by 3 bases and J by 4 bases, and 8 bases separated the two germline ends. CDR3 length: 13 residues.

The DNA of the CDR3 is TGTGCCAGCAGCCCTCGGGCAGGTAGCGAAGAGACCCAGTACTTC. Protein product: CASSPRAGSEETQYF. This rearrangement joins TRBV9 to TRBJ2-5; D is possibly TRBD2 (5 bases). Between the trimmed V and J ends, which lost 4 bases and 3 bases, there was a span of 16 bases. The CDR3 totals 15 residues. The germline V gene has CDR1 SGDLS and CDR2 YYNGEE.

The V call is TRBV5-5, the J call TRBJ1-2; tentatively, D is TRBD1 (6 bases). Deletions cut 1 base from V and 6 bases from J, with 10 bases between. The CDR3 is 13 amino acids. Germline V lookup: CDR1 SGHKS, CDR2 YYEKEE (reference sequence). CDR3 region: CASSLSPGDGYTF. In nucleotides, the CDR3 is TGTGCCAGCAGCTTGAGCCCAGGGGATGGCTACACCTTC.

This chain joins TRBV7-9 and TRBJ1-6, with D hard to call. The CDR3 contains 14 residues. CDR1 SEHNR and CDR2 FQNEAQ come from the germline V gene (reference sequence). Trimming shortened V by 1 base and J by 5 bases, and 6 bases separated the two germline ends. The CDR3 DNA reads TGTGCCAGCAGCTTAGACACCGATAATTCACCCCTCCACTTT. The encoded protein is CASSLDTDNSPLHF.

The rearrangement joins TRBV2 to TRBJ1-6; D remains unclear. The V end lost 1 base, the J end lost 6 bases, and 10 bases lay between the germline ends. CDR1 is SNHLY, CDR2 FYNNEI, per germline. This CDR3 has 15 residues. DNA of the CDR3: TGTGCCAGCAGTGAAGGGGCTAAGATTAATTCACCCCTCCACTTT. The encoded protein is CASSEGAKINSPLHF.

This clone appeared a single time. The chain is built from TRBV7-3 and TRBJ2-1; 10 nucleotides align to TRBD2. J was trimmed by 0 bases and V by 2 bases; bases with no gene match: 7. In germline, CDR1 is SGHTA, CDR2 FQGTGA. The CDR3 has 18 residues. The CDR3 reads CASSLGSGGPSSYNEQFF. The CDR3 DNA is TGTGCCAGCAGCTTAGGTAGCGGGGGGCCGAGCTCCTACAATGAGCAGTTCTTC.

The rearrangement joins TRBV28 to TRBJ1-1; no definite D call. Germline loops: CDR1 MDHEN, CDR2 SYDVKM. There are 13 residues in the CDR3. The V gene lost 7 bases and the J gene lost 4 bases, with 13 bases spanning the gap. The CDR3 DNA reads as TGTGCCAGCACGTCTCGAGGGCGCACTGAAGCTTTCTTT. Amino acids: CASTSRGRTEAFF.

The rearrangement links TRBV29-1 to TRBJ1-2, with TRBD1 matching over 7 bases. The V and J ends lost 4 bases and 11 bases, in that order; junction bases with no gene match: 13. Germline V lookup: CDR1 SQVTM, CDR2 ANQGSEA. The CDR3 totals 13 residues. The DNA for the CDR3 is TGCAGCGTTGGAGGGACAGCCTTAGGGTGGTACACCTTC. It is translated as CSVGGTALGWYTF.

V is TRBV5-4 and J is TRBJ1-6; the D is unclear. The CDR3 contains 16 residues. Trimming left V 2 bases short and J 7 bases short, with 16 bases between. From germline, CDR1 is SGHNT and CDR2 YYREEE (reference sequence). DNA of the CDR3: TGTGCCAGCAGCTTCGGCGGCCCAACGGGAAATTCACCCCTCCACTTT. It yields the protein CASSFGGPTGNSPLHF.

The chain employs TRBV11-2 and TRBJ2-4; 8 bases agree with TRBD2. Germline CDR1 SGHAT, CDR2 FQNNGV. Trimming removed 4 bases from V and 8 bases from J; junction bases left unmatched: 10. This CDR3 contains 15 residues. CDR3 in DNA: TGTGCCAGCAGCTCCCTCGCGGGGGGCCGCTACATTCAGTACTTC. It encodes CASSSLAGGRYIQYF.

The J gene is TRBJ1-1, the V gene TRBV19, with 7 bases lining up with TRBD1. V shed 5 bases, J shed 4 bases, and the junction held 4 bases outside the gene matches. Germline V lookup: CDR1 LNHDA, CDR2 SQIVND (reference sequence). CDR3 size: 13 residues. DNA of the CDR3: TGTGCCAGTAGTCCGCAGGGGGTCACTGAAGCTTTCTTT. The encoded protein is CASSPQGVTEAFF.

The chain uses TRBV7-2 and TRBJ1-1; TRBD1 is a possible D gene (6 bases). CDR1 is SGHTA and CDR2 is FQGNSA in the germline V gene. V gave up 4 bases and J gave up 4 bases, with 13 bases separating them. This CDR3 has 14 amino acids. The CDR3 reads CASSSQTGFTEAFF. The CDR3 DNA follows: TGTGCCAGCAGCTCTCAAACAGGGTTCACTGAAGCTTTCTTT.

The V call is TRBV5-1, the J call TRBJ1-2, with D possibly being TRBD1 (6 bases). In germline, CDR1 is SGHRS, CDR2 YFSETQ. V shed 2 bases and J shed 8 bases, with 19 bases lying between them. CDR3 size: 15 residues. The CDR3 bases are TGCGCCAGCAGCTTTGGCACCTTGCCTCAGGGGGGCTACACCTTC. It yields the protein CASSFGTLPQGGYTF.

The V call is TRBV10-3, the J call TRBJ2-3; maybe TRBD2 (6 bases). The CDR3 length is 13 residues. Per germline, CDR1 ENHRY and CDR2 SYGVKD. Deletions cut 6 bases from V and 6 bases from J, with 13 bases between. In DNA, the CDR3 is TGTGCCATCAGGAGCGACGCGGGGGATACGCAGTATTTT. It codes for CAIRSDAGDTQYF.

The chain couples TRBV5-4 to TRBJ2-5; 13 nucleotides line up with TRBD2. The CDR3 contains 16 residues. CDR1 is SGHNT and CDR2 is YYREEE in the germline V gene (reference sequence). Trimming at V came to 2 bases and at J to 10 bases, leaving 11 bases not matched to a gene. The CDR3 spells CASSFGTSGTPRSQYF. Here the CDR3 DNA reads TGTGCCAGCAGCTTCGGGACTAGCGGGACCCCCCGGAGCCAGTACTTC.

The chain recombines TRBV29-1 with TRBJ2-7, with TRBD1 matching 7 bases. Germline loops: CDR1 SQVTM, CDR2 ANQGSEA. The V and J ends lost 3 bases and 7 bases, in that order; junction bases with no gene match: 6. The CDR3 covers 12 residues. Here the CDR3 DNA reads TGCAGCGTTGACGACAGGGTGGGGGAGCAGTACTTC. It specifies CSVDDRVGEQYF.

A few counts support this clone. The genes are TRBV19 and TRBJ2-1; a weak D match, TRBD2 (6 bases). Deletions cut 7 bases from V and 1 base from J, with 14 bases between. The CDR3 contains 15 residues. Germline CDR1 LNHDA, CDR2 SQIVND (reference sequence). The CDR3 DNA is TGTGCCAGTACCCCTGGGGGGACTTCCTACAATGAGCAGTTCTTC. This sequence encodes CASTPGGTSYNEQFF.